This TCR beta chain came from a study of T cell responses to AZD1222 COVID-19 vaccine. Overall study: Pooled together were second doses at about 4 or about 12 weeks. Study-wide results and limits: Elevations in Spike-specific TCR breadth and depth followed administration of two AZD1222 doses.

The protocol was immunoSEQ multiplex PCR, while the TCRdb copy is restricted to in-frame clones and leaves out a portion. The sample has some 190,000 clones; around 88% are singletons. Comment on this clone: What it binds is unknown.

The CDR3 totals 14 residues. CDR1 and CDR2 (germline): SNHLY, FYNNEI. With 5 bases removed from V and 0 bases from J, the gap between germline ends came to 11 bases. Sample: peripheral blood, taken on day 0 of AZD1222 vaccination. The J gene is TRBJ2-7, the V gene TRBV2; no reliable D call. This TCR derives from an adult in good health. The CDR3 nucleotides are TGTGCCAGCAGTAGTCAGGCTAGCTCCTACGAGCAGTACTTC. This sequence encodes CASSSQASSYEQYF.